What follows is one T cell receptor (beta chain) and its context. The antigen remains undetermined. Germline CDR1 reads LGHNA; CDR2 reads YNFKEQ. This CDR3 is 15 amino acids long. The ends lost 0 bases at V and 2 bases at J; junction bases unmatched: 4. This sample is part of a study of shared clonotypes between healthy human individuals. General observations from the study: Four donors held around 5% of naive CD4 clonotypes in common. Sorted-subset samples were not fully sequenced, rarefaction indicated.

Clones were sequenced by immunoSEQ multiplex PCR, and TCRdb holds only the in-frame ones, with some missing. This sample has roughly 1,000,000 clones, with around 82% found just once. The clonotype was recovered from a man aged 18 to 29 in good health. Some clones in this sample may be carry-over from other donors' samples. The sample comprised memory CD4+ T cells from PBMCs. As for subset: CD45RA-negative fraction. The rearrangement uses TRBV4-2 and TRBJ2-7, with 7 bases that match TRBD1. The chain's CDR3 is CASSQDQTGPYEQYF. CDR3 nucleotides: TGTGCCAGCAGCCAAGATCAGACAGGGCCCTACGAGCAGTACTTC.